This TCR beta chain emerged from a study of identical twins. From the 5' RACE reads, TCRdb called clonotypes with MiXCR, one entry per CDR3 protein. The profile shows more than 400,000 distinct CDR3 sequences, 13% to 15% of them singletons. Trimming took 6 bases from V and 7 from J; bases not matched to a gene: 3. Germline V lookup: CDR1 DFQATT, CDR2 SNEGSKA (reference sequence). The CDR3 consists of 12 residues. These data also formed part of another study, on yellow fever vaccine responses in identical twins.

V usage is TRBV20-1 and J usage is TRBJ2-1, with 10 bases lining up with TRBD1. The sequence was obtained from a woman aged 18-29 years in good health. The sample was CD4+ T cells sorted from blood. The CDR3 here is CSAGTGVNEQFF. In DNA, the CDR3 is TGCAGTGCGGGGACAGGGGTGAATGAGCAGTTCTTC.